A single sample is the source of the 13 T cell receptor beta chains below, sequenced in a study of T cell responses to AZD1222 COVID-19 vaccine. Sequenced by immunoSEQ multiplex PCR; TCRdb stores in-frame clones only, minus some. The sample includes approximately 77,000 clones, 80% to 95% of them seen just once. Source: peripheral blood, taken 28 days after the second AZD1222 dose. Source of these receptors: an adult who received the AZD1222 COVID-19 vaccine.

In DNA, the CDR3 is TGTGCCAGTAGGCGACAGGGAAATCAGCCCCAGCATTTT. Translation gives CASRRQGNQPQHF. This chain joins TRBV19 and TRBJ1-5, with 7 bases that match TRBD1. V shed 6 bases and J 4 bases; nucleotides not matched to a gene: 3. This CDR3 has 13 residues. In germline, CDR1 is LNHDA, CDR2 SQIVND (reference sequence).

This chain connects TRBV28 to TRBJ1-1; perhaps TRBD1 as D (5 bases). Germline CDR1 reads MDHEN; CDR2 reads SYDVKM. The CDR3 is 13 residues long. V was pared by 6 bases and J by 1 base, with 9 bases between. CDR3 loop: CASRTGWNTEAFF. The CDR3 region has the DNA TGTGCCAGCAGAACAGGCTGGAACACTGAAGCTTTCTTT. Variable domain in full (rest from reference TRBV28 and TRBJ1-1): DVKVTQSSRYLVKRTGEKVFLECVQDMDHENMFWYRQDPGLGLRLIYFSYDVKMKEKGDIPEGYSVSREKKERFSLILESASTNQTSMYLCASRTGWNTEAFFGQGTRLTVV.

CDR3 DNA: TGCGCCAGCAGCCCGGGGACTAACCAAGAGACCCAGTACTTC. This encodes CASSPGTNQETQYF. The chain carries TRBV5-1 and TRBJ2-5; 7 bases line up with TRBD2. Germline loops: CDR1 SGHRS, CDR2 YFSETQ. The CDR3 spans 14 residues. The J segment lost 0 bases and the V segment lost 4 bases, leaving 3 bases of the junction unmatched.

The J gene is TRBJ2-5, the V gene TRBV3-1 (or the pseudogene TRBV3-2); D remains unclear. The CDR3 consists of 13 residues. Germline loops: CDR1 LGHDT, CDR2 YNNKEL (reference sequence). The germline V and J ends were trimmed by 0 bases and 5 bases, with 7 bases remaining between them. The CDR3: CASSQDLRETQYF. As DNA, the CDR3 is TGTGCCAGCAGCCAAGATCTCAGGGAGACCCAGTACTTC.

V usage is TRBV11-2 and J usage is TRBJ2-3; possible D gene TRBD1, 7 bases. Germline V gives CDR1 SGHAT, CDR2 FQNNGV. V shed 5 bases and J shed 7 bases, with 16 bases lying between them. There are 14 residues in the CDR3. In DNA form, the CDR3 reads TGTGCCAGCAGCAAGGGCAGGGGGGTGAATACGCAGTATTTT. Amino acid sequence: CASSKGRGVNTQYF.

The chain is built from TRBV29-1 and TRBJ1-1, with D unresolved. V lost 7 bases and J 6 bases, leaving 12 bases between the germline ends. This CDR3 has 11 amino acids. In germline, CDR1 is SQVTM, CDR2 ANQGSEA. Here the CDR3 DNA reads TGCAGCGGGACCGCGGGAGCTGAAGCTTTCTTT. Protein: CSGTAGAEAFF.

This clone has only one observation. The V gene is TRBV6-5, the J gene TRBJ1-5, with D perhaps TRBD1 (5 bases). This CDR3 spans 14 amino acids. Between the trimmed V and J ends, which lost 0 bases and 3 bases, there was a span of 6 bases. Germline assignment: CDR1 MNHEY and CDR2 SVGAGI. CDR3 region: CASSYSQVNQPQHF. CDR3 sequence (DNA): TGTGCCAGCAGTTACTCACAGGTCAATCAGCCCCAGCATTTT.

This rearrangement joins TRBV15 to TRBJ1-2; possible D gene TRBD1, 6 bases. The V gene lost 0 bases and the J gene lost 2 bases, with 10 bases spanning the gap. CDR1 is LNHNV and CDR2 is YYDKDF in the germline V gene (reference sequence). CDR3 length equals 15 residues. This CDR3 reads CATSRERGGNYGYTF. The CDR3 DNA is TGTGCCACCAGCAGAGAAAGAGGGGGAAACTATGGCTACACCTTC.

The rearrangement links TRBV9 to TRBJ2-1, with TRBD2 matching over 9 bases. This CDR3 region has 15 residues. The ends lost 0 bases at V and 8 bases at J; junction bases unmatched: 6. Germline V lookup: CDR1 SGDLS, CDR2 YYNGEE. In nucleotides, the CDR3 is TGTGCCAGCAGCGTAGACTTAGCGGGAGATCATGAGCAGTTCTTC. It yields the protein CASSVDLAGDHEQFF.

The CDR3 spells CASSLRELGMNEQFF. CDR3 DNA: TGTGCCAGCAGCCTACGGGAGCTTGGTATGAATGAGCAGTTCTTC. This rearrangement joins TRBV27 to TRBJ2-1; a possible D gene is TRBD2 (6 bases). This CDR3 comprises 15 residues. From germline, CDR1 is MNHEY and CDR2 SMNVEV (reference sequence). Between the trimmed V and J ends, which lost 6 bases and 7 bases, there was a span of 19 bases.

The chain combines TRBV18 with TRBJ1-5; D is perhaps TRBD1 (5 bases). The CDR3 extends over 16 amino acids. V shed 0 bases and J shed 1 base, with 10 bases lying between them. Germline assignment: CDR1 KGHSH and CDR2 LQKENI. The CDR3 here is CASSPPQGPSNQPQHF. CDR3 nucleotides: TGTGCCAGCTCACCACCGCAGGGCCCCAGCAATCAGCCCCAGCATTTT.

The chain recombines TRBV11-3 with TRBJ2-3; D gene ambiguous. This CDR3 has 14 residues. Looked up from germline, CDR1 is SGHNT and CDR2 is YENEEA. Trimming took off 4 bases at V and 0 bases at J, with 8 bases between the two ends. This CDR3 reads CASSSRFSTDTQYF. CDR3 coding DNA: TGTGCCAGCAGCTCGCGGTTTAGCACAGATACGCAGTATTTT.

The V and J genes are TRBV9 and TRBJ2-1; 13 positions match TRBD2. Germline V gene sequence: CDR1 SGDLS, CDR2 YYNGEE. V lost 0 bases and J lost 6; bases outside the gene matches: 0. This CDR3 region has 15 residues. The CDR3 spells CASSVGLAGGNEQFF. For the CDR3, the DNA is TGTGCCAGCAGCGTAGGACTAGCGGGAGGCAATGAGCAGTTCTTC.